These 32 T cell receptor beta chains were all obtained from the same sample, sequenced in a study of cytomegalovirus exposure and HLA in healthy donors. PCR involved 60 Vbeta and 13 Jbeta primers. The method was immunoSEQ multiplex PCR; TCRdb's version includes in-frame clones alone and lacks a portion of them. Of approximately 170,000 clones listed, more than 75% are singletons. What was sequenced was PBMCs. The receptors here all came from a man aged 25 to 40 in good health and CMV-seropositive.

The rearrangement joins TRBV7-9 to TRBJ2-1; D is perhaps TRBD2 (6 bases). The ends were cut back, 5 bases at V and 8 bases at J, with 16 bases in the middle. Germline V lookup: CDR1 SEHNR, CDR2 FQNEAQ (reference sequence). The CDR3 is made up of 14 amino acids. CDR3 DNA sequence: TGTGCCAGCAGCCTCGGACTATTTTTCTATGAGCAGTTCTTC. Translated: CASSLGLFFYEQFF.

The V and J genes are TRBV7-6 and TRBJ1-4, with 7 bases aligning to TRBD1. J gave up 0 bases and V 4 bases, and 5 bases lay outside the gene matches. Looked up from germline, CDR1 is SGHVS and CDR2 is FNYEAQ. The CDR3 length is 16 residues. The CDR3 sequence is CASSSRQGATNEKLFF. Written as DNA, the CDR3 is TGTGCCAGCAGCTCCCGACAGGGTGCAACTAATGAAAAACTGTTTTTT.

This chain joins TRBV6-5 and TRBJ2-7; 7 bases agree with TRBD1. Germline V gives CDR1 MNHEY, CDR2 SVGAGI. V shed 2 bases and J 5 bases; nucleotides not matched to a gene: 6. CDR3 size: 14 residues. CDR3 DNA sequence: TGTGCCAGCAGTTACGGGACAGCCCTTGACGAGCAGTACTTC. Its translation is CASSYGTALDEQYF.

The count of this clone is one. CDR3 region: CASSLGGATHNEQFF. The DNA of the CDR3 is TGTGCCAGCAGCTTGGGAGGAGCGACCCACAATGAGCAGTTCTTC. The chain uses TRBV5-4 and TRBJ2-1; no firm D call. CDR3 length: 15 amino acids. The V end was cut by 0 bases, the J end by 5 bases, with 12 bases between. Per the germline V gene, CDR1 is SGHNT and CDR2 is YYREEE (reference sequence).

CDR3 bases: TGCGCCAGCAGCTTGGATCTCTCTGGGGCCAACGTCCTGACTTTC. It yields the protein CASSLDLSGANVLTF. V is TRBV5-1 and J is TRBJ2-6; D not resolved. The germline V and J ends were trimmed by 0 bases and 0 bases, with 4 bases remaining between them. This CDR3 comprises 15 residues. Germline lookup yields CDR1 SGHRS and CDR2 YFSETQ.

This chain joins TRBV6-6 and TRBJ2-2, with 12 bases fitting TRBD2. The CDR3 has 16 amino acids. The trim removed 1 base at V and 7 bases at J, leaving 4 bases unmatched. Germline lookup yields CDR1 MNHNY and CDR2 SVGAGI (reference sequence). The DNA for the CDR3 is TGTGCCAGCAGTTACTTGACTAGCGGGAGTTACGGGGAGCTGTTTTTT. Amino acids: CASSYLTSGSYGELFF.

CDR3 sequence reads: CASSPVRAGGPGELFF. CDR3 sequence (DNA): TGTGCCAGCAGCCCCGTGCGAGCGGGAGGACCCGGGGAGCTGTTTTTT. V is TRBV11-2 and J is TRBJ2-2, with 9 positions matching TRBD2. CDR1 SGHAT and CDR2 FQNNGV come from the germline V gene. The CDR3 spans 16 residues. Trimming took 5 bases from V and 6 from J; bases not matched to a gene: 10. The full variable domain, its missing parts supplied by reference TRBV11-2 and TRBJ2-2, is EAGVAQSPRYKIIEKRQSVAFWCNPISGHATLYWYQQILGQGPKLLIQFQNNGVVDDSQLPKDRFSAERLKGVDSTLKIQPAKLEDSAVYLCASSPVRAGGPGELFFGEGSRLTVL.

CDR3 sequence (DNA): TGTGCCAGTAGTGGGCAAATAAGTGGCACAGATACGCAGTATTTT. It codes for CASSGQISGTDTQYF. J is TRBJ2-3 and V is TRBV19; no firm D call. V lost 5 bases to trimming and J lost 1 base, with 13 bases between them. CDR1 LNHDA and CDR2 SQIVND come from the germline V gene (reference sequence). The CDR3 is 15 residues long. Combining the CDR3 with reference TRBV19 and TRBJ2-3 gives the whole variable domain DGGITQSPKYLFRKEGQNVTLSCEQNLNHDAMYWYRQDPGQGLRLIYYSQIVNDFQKGDIAEGYSVSREKKESFPLTVTSAQKNPTAFYLCASSGQISGTDTQYFGPGTRLTVL.

This clone was seen a handful of times. V usage is TRBV18 and J usage is TRBJ1-1, with TRBD1 identical over 7 bases. V dropped 3 bases and J dropped 4; count of bases not matched to a gene: 5. The CDR3 runs to 14 residues. From germline, CDR1 is KGHSH and CDR2 LQKENI. This CDR3 is CASSPGTASTEAFF. CDR3 DNA: TGTGCCAGCTCACCCGGGACAGCGAGCACTGAAGCTTTCTTT.

The chain has TRBV20-1 and TRBJ2-3; D is uncertain. The germline V and J ends were trimmed by 1 base and 4 bases, with 3 bases remaining between them. The CDR3 totals 11 residues. Germline CDR1 DFQATT, CDR2 SNEGSKA (reference sequence). The chain's CDR3 is CSARAADTQYF. For the CDR3, the DNA is TGCAGTGCTAGAGCGGCAGATACGCAGTATTTT.

The chain joins TRBV6-5 to TRBJ2-3, with D uncertain. The V end was cut by 1 base, the J end by 6 bases, with 14 bases between. CDR1 is MNHEY, CDR2 SVGAGI, per germline. This CDR3 spans 15 amino acids. CDR3 nucleotides: TGTGCCAGCAGTTACTTTCCCCACGAAGCGGATACGCAGTATTTT. Protein product: CASSYFPHEADTQYF.

CDR3: CASSRIGTVGTDTQYF. DNA for the CDR3: TGTGCCAGCAGCCGCATCGGGACAGTAGGCACAGATACGCAGTATTTT. The chain is built from TRBV7-2 and TRBJ2-3, with 7 bases that match TRBD1. This CDR3 is built from 16 residues. The V and J ends lost 5 bases and 1 base, in that order; junction bases with no gene match: 9. The V gene's germline CDR1 is SGHTA and CDR2 FQGNSA. Looking up the rest from reference TRBV7-2 and TRBJ2-3 gives the full variable domain: GAGVSQSPSNKVTEKGKDVELRCDPISGHTALYWYRQSLGQGLEFLIYFQGNSAPDKSGLPSDRFSAERTGGSVSTLTIQRTQQEDSAVYLCASSRIGTVGTDTQYFGPGTRLTVL.

This rearrangement joins TRBV7-6 to TRBJ2-1, with 8 bases lining up with TRBD2. The CDR3 is 16 amino acids. Per the germline V gene, CDR1 is SGHVS and CDR2 is FNYEAQ. V was clipped by 2 bases and J by 2 bases; unmatched bases: 5. CDR3 amino acids: CASSLYREGAYNEQFF. The CDR3 nucleotides are TGTGCCAGCAGCTTATACCGGGAGGGAGCCTACAATGAGCAGTTCTTC.

The genes are TRBV5-1 and TRBJ2-7, with unresolved D. The germline gives CDR1 SGHRS, CDR2 YFSETQ. This CDR3 is built from 15 residues. V lost 4 bases to trimming and J lost 5 bases, with 19 bases between them. The CDR3 DNA sequence: TGCGCCAGCAGCCTCCGGGTCCCCGTGGCCCACGAGCAGTACTTC. It yields the protein CASSLRVPVAHEQYF.

The CDR3 here is CAISEMGARDQPQHF. The CDR3 DNA reads TGTGCCATCAGCGAGATGGGGGCGCGCGATCAGCCCCAGCATTTT. The chain combines TRBV10-3 with TRBJ1-5; D may be TRBD1 (6 bases). CDR3 size: 15 residues. V was clipped by 6 bases and J by 5 bases, with 17 bases between them. CDR1 is ENHRY, CDR2 SYGVKD, per germline.

The V call is TRBV7-6, the J call TRBJ1-5; 8 nucleotides match TRBD1. The V gene end was trimmed by 5 bases and the J gene end by 5 bases; junction bases not matched to a gene: 8. CDR3 length: 15 amino acids. CDR1 SGHVS and CDR2 FNYEAQ come from the germline V gene. As DNA, the CDR3 is TGTGCCAGCAGCATTTCAGGGGGCGGGGATCAGCCCCAGCATTTT. Its protein is CASSISGGGDQPQHF.

This clone has just one count. This rearrangement joins TRBV7-8 to TRBJ2-1; the D gene is possibly TRBD1 (6 bases). The V gene lost 1 base and the J gene lost 3 bases, with 13 bases spanning the gap. This CDR3 is 16 amino acids long. The germline V gene encodes CDR1 SGHVS and CDR2 FQNEAQ. The CDR3 spells CASSLVDRIIYNEQFF. The CDR3, as DNA: TGTGCCAGCAGCTTAGTAGACAGGATAATCTACAATGAGCAGTTCTTC.

The chain employs TRBV5-1 and TRBJ2-1, with 9 bases lining up with TRBD2. Trimming at V came to 2 bases and at J to 3 bases, leaving 3 bases not matched to a gene. CDR3 length: 15 residues. The germline V gene encodes CDR1 SGHRS and CDR2 YFSETQ. CDR3 protein: CASSLASGNYNEQFF. In DNA form, the CDR3 reads TGCGCCAGCAGCTTAGCTAGCGGGAACTACAATGAGCAGTTCTTC. Looking up the rest from reference TRBV5-1 and TRBJ2-1 gives the full variable domain: KAGVTQTPRYLIKTRGQQVTLSCSPISGHRSVSWYQQTPGQGLQFLFEYFSETQRNKGNFPGRFSGRQFSNSRSEMNVSTLELGDSALYLCASSLASGNYNEQFFGPGTRLTVL.

The rearrangement uses TRBV27 and TRBJ2-3; the D is unclear. CDR1 MNHEY and CDR2 SMNVEV come from the germline V gene (reference sequence). Between the trimmed V and J ends, which lost 3 bases and 1 base, there was a span of 5 bases. This CDR3 region has 13 residues. This CDR3 is CASSFIGTDTQYF. The CDR3 coding sequence is TGTGCCAGCAGTTTTATTGGCACAGATACGCAGTATTTT.

The CDR3 DNA reads TGTGCCAGCAGCTTAGAACCGGAGCGGCAGGAGTATTTT. Protein sequence: CASSLEPERQEYF. The V gene is TRBV7-2, the J gene TRBJ2-3; tentatively, D is TRBD2 (5 bases). CDR1 SGHTA and CDR2 FQGNSA come from the germline V gene. Trimming removed 1 base from V and 13 bases from J, with 15 bases in between. The CDR3 is 13 residues long.

This clone was counted a single time. The chain carries TRBV7-2 and TRBJ2-2; 8 bases match TRBD1. Germline loops: CDR1 SGHTA, CDR2 FQGNSA. There are 16 residues in the CDR3. V lost 5 bases, J lost 7 bases, and 12 bases stayed unmatched. CDR3 nucleotide sequence: TGTGCCAGCAGCCCCTTCAGCAGGGGGCTGGGCGGGGAGCTGTTTTTT. This translates into CASSPFSRGLGGELFF.

This clone was seen a single time. The chain combines TRBV19 with TRBJ1-2; no clear D. V lost 2 bases and J lost 2, with 12 bases in between. The length of the CDR3 is 15 residues. Germline V gene sequence: CDR1 LNHDA, CDR2 SQIVND (reference sequence). CDR3 coding DNA: TGTGCCAGTAGTATAACTGGGAGGGTGAACTATGGCTACACCTTC. This translates into CASSITGRVNYGYTF.

The J gene is TRBJ2-3, the V gene TRBV6-1; tentative D call: TRBD1 (6 bases). Germline V lookup: CDR1 MNHNS, CDR2 SASEGT. Trimming pared 2 bases from V and 2 bases from J, leaving 11 bases between. This CDR3 has 15 amino acids. Here the CDR3 reads CASSEMSGDTDTQYF. The CDR3 DNA is TGTGCCAGCAGTGAAATGTCAGGGGACACAGATACGCAGTATTTT.

The chain combines TRBV7-9 with TRBJ1-4, with a possible D match to TRBD1 (5 bases). This CDR3 comprises 16 residues. Trimming pared 4 bases from V and 2 bases from J, leaving 14 bases between. Germline CDR1 reads SEHNR; CDR2 reads FQNEAQ (reference sequence). The CDR3 bases are TGTGCCAGCAGCTCCGGCACAGGAGCTACTAATGAAAAACTGTTTTTT. Amino acid sequence: CASSSGTGATNEKLFF.

This chain joins TRBV7-2 and TRBJ1-2; D unresolved. Trimming stripped 1 base from V and 2 bases from J, with 5 bases between. The length of the CDR3 is 13 residues. The germline CDR1 and CDR2 sequences are SGHTA and FQGNSA. This CDR3 reads CASSLVANYGYTF. The CDR3 DNA reads TGTGCCAGCAGCTTAGTAGCCAACTATGGCTACACCTTC.

Only one count was recorded for this clone. The rearrangement links TRBV18 to TRBJ1-1, with 7 bases that match TRBD1. The CDR3 has 15 amino acids. Trimming took 1 base from V and 1 from J; bases not matched to a gene: 3. Germline V lookup: CDR1 KGHSH, CDR2 LQKENI. The CDR3: CASSPLKGANTEAFF. CDR3 coding DNA: TGTGCCAGCTCACCACTAAAGGGGGCGAACACTGAAGCTTTCTTT.

This chain joins TRBV6-8 and TRBJ2-7; D uncertain. The V gene lost 0 bases and the J gene lost 0 bases, with 12 bases spanning the gap. CDR1 is MNHGY and CDR2 is SAAAGT in the germline V gene. The CDR3 is made up of 16 amino acids. This chain's CDR3 is CASSYSSGVSSYEQYV. The CDR3 DNA is TGTGCCAGCAGTTACTCGTCGGGTGTTAGCTCCTACGAGCAGTACGTC.

V and J are TRBV6-1 and TRBJ2-1, with D maybe TRBD1 (5 bases). V lost 0 bases and J lost 2, with 14 bases in between. The CDR3 covers 17 residues. The germline V gene has CDR1 MNHNS and CDR2 SASEGT. DNA for the CDR3: TGTGCCAGCAGTGAAGCTTGGGGCGGACCGACCTACAATGAGCAGTTCTTC. Residues: CASSEAWGGPTYNEQFF.

The J gene is TRBJ1-4, the V gene TRBV9; D not resolved. The CDR3 runs to 13 residues. Germline loops: CDR1 SGDLS, CDR2 YYNGEE. Trimming took off 0 bases at V and 5 bases at J, with 5 bases between the two ends. The CDR3 DNA reads as TGTGCCAGCAGCGTAGCGGGAAATGAAAAACTGTTTTTT. Protein sequence: CASSVAGNEKLFF.

The chain uses TRBV19 and TRBJ2-7; D is possibly TRBD2 (6 bases). V was shortened by 3 bases and J by 6 bases, with 9 bases between the two germline ends. The CDR3 is 12 residues long. The V gene's germline CDR1 is LNHDA and CDR2 SQIVND (reference sequence). The CDR3 nucleotides read TGTGCCAGTAGTATGGGGACTCTCGAGCAGTACTTC. Amino acids: CASSMGTLEQYF.

The V gene is TRBV13, the J gene TRBJ1-1, with D uncertain. V was shortened by 4 bases and J by 4 bases, with 7 bases between the two germline ends. The CDR3 is 12 residues long. Germline loops: CDR1 PRHDT, CDR2 FYEKMQ (reference sequence). CDR3 nucleotide sequence: TGTGCCAGCAGCTCGGAGACCACTGAAGCTTTCTTT. Protein product: CASSSETTEAFF. Full variable domain (rest looked up from reference TRBV13 and TRBJ1-1): AAGVIQSPRHLIKEKRETATLKCYPIPRHDTVYWYQQGPGQDPQFLISFYEKMQSDKGSIPDRFSAQQFSDYHSELNMSSLELGDSALYFCASSSETTEAFFGQGTRLTVV.

J is TRBJ1-3 and V is TRBV11-2; 8 positions agree with TRBD1. Germline values: CDR1 SGHAT, CDR2 FQNNGV. With 5 bases clipped from V and 0 bases from J, the junction kept 9 bases outside the gene matches. This CDR3 has 17 amino acids. DNA of the CDR3: TGTGCCAGCAGCGTGACAGGGGTTTCCAGCTCTGGAAACACCATATATTTT. Translating gives CASSVTGVSSSGNTIYF.